Listed below are T cell receptor beta chains from one sample, sequenced in a study of shared clonotypes between healthy human individuals. TCRdb's table, derived via immunoSEQ multiplex PCR, lists solely in-frame clones and lacks some. This sample has under 2,000,000 clones, with less than 95% found just once. Sequencing used naive CD8+ T cells sorted from blood. All receptors derive from a man aged 18 to 29 in good health. CDR3s leave out the opening cysteine and the closing phenylalanine or tryptophan. Fields, in order: CDR3 length, V gene, CDR3 protein.

17 | TRBV28 | ASSFGQPVVEGLSYEQY
13 | TRBV6-5 | ASSLSSGAQETQY
14 | TRBV5-1 | ASSLGRAYSGNEQF
12 | TRBV28 | ASSLVGGSYEQY
10 | TRBV9 | ASSSGGEKLF
11 | TRBV28 | ASSLRGIHEQY
20 | TRBV9 | ASSVVESSGRELIDRYNEQF
12 | TRBV6-5 | ASSYSGGGYEQY
9 | TRBV16 | ASSPGSPLH
15 | TRBV5-1 | ASSWQSRDRGLYEQY
13 | TRBV7-9 | ASSLLNRVIDGYT
12 | TRBV28 | ASSSTGSHQPQH
13 | TRBV7-2 | ASSLYSGDPYEQY
10 | TRBV28 | ASSGGGYGYT
11 | TRBV4-1 | ASSQTLRETQY
12 | TRBV5-6 | ASSLYYDPYEQY
13 | TRBV19 | ASSIGGESPHEQY
12 | TRBV29-1 | SVDPGTGDNEQF
13 | TRBV4-1 | ASSQATSFQHEQY
13 | TRBV19 | ASSIGLMNTGELF
12 | TRBV6-1 | ASSETGGKTEAF
11 | TRBV14 | ASSQGGAETQY
13 | TRBV7-6 | ASSYNGGPNNEQF
13 | TRBV27 | ASSFSGGLTDTQY
12 | TRBV27 | ASSLRGQIYEQY
10 | TRBV11-2 | AAGRGDNEQF
10 | TRBV27 | ASSPSTDTQY
12 | TRBV11-2 | ASRQTGTVSPLH
13 | TRBV27 | ASSLRDFGNNEQF
13 | TRBV9 | ASSRTSGGFNEQF
9 | TRBV6-5 | ASSYRDTQY
13 | TRBV5-1 | ASSYRLAYQDEQF
11 | TRBV7-9 | ASIGRGQLEAF
13 | TRBV30 | AWIQFDGGSGELF
13 | TRBV7-2 | ASSLEGQGLDIQY
12 | TRBV2 | ASSEWGTWLEQY
16 | TRBV7-9 | ASSSEPGAGEAYNEQF
12 | TRBV10-3 | AISETSGRYEQY
11 | TRBV30 | AWTASIVRGYT
14 | TRBV10-2 | ASSENPGKNTGELF
12 | TRBV6-5 | ASSYVGVDTEAF
15 | TRBV4-3 | ASSQVVNPPGNSPLH
14 | TRBV4-1 | ASSQEPGLATHEQF
13 | TRBV27 | ASSALDTLQETQY
12 | TRBV9 | ASSVDYTTDTQY
12 | TRBV27 | ASSLTGAPGGYT
12 | TRBV10-1 | ASSESEGDSPLH